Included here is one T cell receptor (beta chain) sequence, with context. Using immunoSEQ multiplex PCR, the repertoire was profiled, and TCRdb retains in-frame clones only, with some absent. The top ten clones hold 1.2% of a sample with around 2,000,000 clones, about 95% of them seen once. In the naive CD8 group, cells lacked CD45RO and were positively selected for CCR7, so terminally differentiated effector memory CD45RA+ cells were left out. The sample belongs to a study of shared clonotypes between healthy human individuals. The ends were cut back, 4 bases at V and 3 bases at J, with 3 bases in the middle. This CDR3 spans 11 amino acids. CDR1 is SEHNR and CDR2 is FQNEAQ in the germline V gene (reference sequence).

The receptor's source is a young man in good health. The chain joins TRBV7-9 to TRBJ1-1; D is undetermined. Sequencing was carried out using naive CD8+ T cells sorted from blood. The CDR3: CASSWDTEAFF. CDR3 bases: TGTGCCAGCAGCTGGGACACTGAAGCTTTCTTT.